This T cell receptor (beta chain) was sequenced in a study of T-cell memory formation after mild COVID-19. This clonotype was detected many times. Germline lookup yields CDR1 SGHVS and CDR2 FNYEAQ. This CDR3 has 14 amino acids. Trimming cost V 4 bases and J 0 bases, with 6 bases left between them. TCRdb reanalysed the 5' RACE reads using MiXCR and keeps one entry per CDR3 protein. The data show under 450,000 distinct CDR3 sequences, 13% to 15% seen once. The receptor comes from a man between 18 and 29 years old who had mild COVID-19 (a few samples of this study predate the infection). Cell type and time point are not known. The rearrangement links TRBV7-6 to TRBJ2-2; no definite D call. The material sequenced was PBMCs or a T cell subset sorted from them (not recorded which). In DNA, the CDR3 is TGTGCCAGCAGCTCCCGGACGAACACCGGGGAGCTGTTTTTT. Protein: CASSSRTNTGELFF.